The 25 T cell receptor beta chains listed next were all sequenced from one sample in a study of CD8 T cells in Susac syndrome. Random hexamers primed reverse transcription of about 0.5 to 1 ug RNA. TCRdb reanalysed the immunoSEQ multiplex PCR reads using MiXCR and keeps one entry per CDR3 protein. The sample lists over 150,000 distinct CDR3 sequences; about 96% were seen once. Material: CD4+ T cells from PBMCs. The receptors stem from a human donor with Susac syndrome.

This chain connects TRBV10-3 to TRBJ2-1; 11 bases map to TRBD2. V shed 3 bases and J 2 bases; nucleotides not matched to a gene: 0. Germline V lookup: CDR1 ENHRY, CDR2 SYGVKD. This CDR3 region has 15 residues. In DNA, the CDR3 is TGTGCCATCAGTGATAGCGGGGGGGCCTACAATGAGCAGTTCTTC. Protein product: CAISDSGGAYNEQFF.

The chain recombines TRBV4-2 with TRBJ2-3; 8 bases fit TRBD1. CDR3 size: 15 residues. V dropped 4 bases and J dropped 4; count of bases not matched to a gene: 7. Germline V gene sequence: CDR1 LGHNA, CDR2 YNFKEQ. As DNA, the CDR3 is TGTGCCAGCAGCCTTACATTGGACAGGGCAGATACGCAGTATTTT. It yields the protein CASSLTLDRADTQYF.

This clonotype has only a few counts. The chain combines TRBV5-1 with TRBJ2-1, with D hard to call. CDR1 is SGHRS and CDR2 is YFSETQ in the germline V gene. The CDR3 consists of 13 residues. V dropped 1 base and J dropped 5 bases, with 7 bases sitting between them. The CDR3 DNA sequence: TGCGCCAGCAGCTTGAACACCAACAATGAGCAGTTCTTC. This encodes CASSLNTNNEQFF.

This clonotype was recorded once. The V call is TRBV15, the J call TRBJ2-5; 10 bases are a match to TRBD2. The trim removed 6 bases at V and 5 bases at J, leaving 3 bases unmatched. Germline lookup yields CDR1 LNHNV and CDR2 YYDKDF (reference sequence). The CDR3 runs to 13 residues. The CDR3 region is CATRASGSETQYF. The CDR3 DNA reads as TGTGCCACCAGGGCTAGCGGGAGTGAGACCCAGTACTTC.

The gene calls are TRBV20-1 and TRBJ2-5; 9 bases agree with TRBD2. CDR1 and CDR2 (germline): DFQATT, SNEGSKA (reference sequence). Trimming removed 2 bases from V and 5 bases from J; junction bases left unmatched: 9. The CDR3 has 15 amino acids. This CDR3 reads CSARMASGAVETQYF. In DNA, the CDR3 is TGCAGTGCTAGAATGGCTAGCGGGGCGGTCGAGACCCAGTACTTC.

This clonotype was detected once. The chain couples TRBV9 to TRBJ2-7, with D uncertain. Between the trimmed V and J ends, which lost 0 bases and 3 bases, there was a span of 13 bases. Germline values: CDR1 SGDLS, CDR2 YYNGEE. The CDR3 is 15 residues long. The CDR3 bases are TGTGCCAGCAGCGTAGGAGCCCTGCTTAACTACGAGCAGTACTTC. It is translated as CASSVGALLNYEQYF.

The J gene is TRBJ2-1, the V gene TRBV30; D is unclear. The CDR3 covers 13 residues. Per germline, CDR1 GTSNPN and CDR2 SVGIG (reference sequence). V was pared by 1 base and J by 3 bases, with 7 bases between. CDR3 sequence reads: CAWSEAVYNEQFF. CDR3 bases: TGTGCCTGGAGTGAGGCCGTCTACAATGAGCAGTTCTTC.

This clonotype was seen just once. The chain couples TRBV29-1 to TRBJ2-5; 9 nucleotides line up with TRBD1. Trimming cost V 6 bases and J 5 bases; bases outside gene matches: 4. The CDR3 runs to 12 residues. CDR1 is SQVTM, CDR2 ANQGSEA, per germline. The CDR3 region is CSVGQGIETQYF. DNA for the CDR3: TGCAGCGTGGGACAGGGAATCGAGACCCAGTACTTC.

The genes are TRBV30 and TRBJ2-7; D is unresolved. V lost 2 bases, J lost 3 bases, and 17 bases lay in between. The CDR3 is 15 amino acids. Germline V gene lookup returns CDR1 GTSNPN and CDR2 SVGIG (reference sequence). The CDR3 loop is CAWSLGRSEIYEQYF. As DNA, the CDR3 is TGTGCCTGGAGTTTAGGGCGGAGTGAAATCTACGAGCAGTACTTC.

The CDR3 sequence: CSVDLRQKSTDTQYF. As DNA, the CDR3 is TGCAGCGTTGATCTCCGACAGAAGAGCACAGATACGCAGTATTTT. The V gene is TRBV29-1, the J gene TRBJ2-3; D is perhaps TRBD1 (5 bases). The CDR3 sequence is 15 residues long. The germline V and J ends were trimmed by 3 bases and 0 bases, with 13 bases remaining between them. Germline loops: CDR1 SQVTM, CDR2 ANQGSEA.

This chain uses TRBV7-9 with TRBJ2-7; 12 bases are shared with TRBD2. Germline V gene sequence: CDR1 SEHNR, CDR2 FQNEAQ (reference sequence). Trimming cost V 5 bases and J 7 bases; bases outside gene matches: 9. The CDR3 length is 15 residues. CDR3 amino acids: CASSAQTSGRGEQYF. The CDR3 DNA reads TGTGCCAGCAGCGCACAGACTAGCGGGAGAGGAGAGCAGTACTTC.

V usage is TRBV7-9 and J usage is TRBJ1-3; D not resolved. CDR3 length: 15 amino acids. In germline, CDR1 is SEHNR, CDR2 FQNEAQ (reference sequence). V lost 3 bases and J lost 0, with 9 bases in between. The CDR3, as DNA: TGTGCCAGCAGCTTCATTCCCAACTCTGGAAACACCATATATTTT. Translation gives CASSFIPNSGNTIYF. Combining the CDR3 with reference TRBV7-9 and TRBJ1-3 gives the whole variable domain DTGVSQNPRHKITKRGQNVTFRCDPISEHNRLYWYRQTLGQGPEFLTYFQNEAQLEKSRLLSDRFSAERPKGSFSTLEIQRTEQGDSAMYLCASSFIPNSGNTIYFGEGSWLTVV.

The chain joins TRBV5-8 to TRBJ2-5, with TRBD2 identical over 8 bases. The CDR3 sequence is 14 residues long. Germline-derived CDR1 and CDR2 are SGHTS and YDEGEE. The ends lost 0 bases at V and 5 bases at J; junction bases unmatched: 3. Written as DNA, the CDR3 is TGTGCCAGCAGCTTGGACTCGGGGGGGGAGACCCAGTACTTC. Encoded protein: CASSLDSGGETQYF.

The V and J genes are TRBV11-2 and TRBJ2-5; D may correspond to TRBD1 or TRBD2 (6 bases each). The germline CDR1 and CDR2 sequences are SGHAT and FQNNGV. The CDR3 contains 13 residues. V was cut by 5 bases and J by 7 bases, with 14 bases left in between. CDR3 bases: TGTGCCAGCAGCCTATCGGGGGCCCGGACCCAGTACTTC. This sequence encodes CASSLSGARTQYF.

This clonotype was detected only once. The chain uses TRBV12-3 or TRBV12-4 and TRBJ2-7; 11 bases line up with TRBD2. The V segment lost 6 bases and the J segment 9 bases; nucleotides outside the gene matches: 7. The CDR3 contains 13 residues. The CDR3 sequence: CASRPGLAETQYF. In nucleotides, the CDR3 is TGTGCCAGCAGACCGGGACTAGCGGAAACGCAGTACTTC.

CDR3 in amino acids: CSVDLAGVSSEQYF. The CDR3 DNA follows: TGCAGCGTGGACCTAGCGGGAGTTTCTTCCGAGCAGTACTTC. The chain uses TRBV29-1 and TRBJ2-7; 10 bases align to TRBD2. The germline gives CDR1 SQVTM, CDR2 ANQGSEA. V lost 6 bases, J lost 6 bases, and 11 bases stayed unmatched. The CDR3 has 14 amino acids.

The rearrangement uses TRBV14 and TRBJ2-1; tentative D call: TRBD2 (6 bases). The CDR3 totals 16 residues. Trimming stripped 4 bases from V and 2 bases from J, with 15 bases between. Germline V gene lookup returns CDR1 SGHDN and CDR2 FVKESK. The CDR3 nucleotides are TGTGCCAGCAGCCCTCTGCTAGCGCAAACCTACAATGAGCAGTTCTTC. As protein: CASSPLLAQTYNEQFF.

This chain uses TRBV3-1 with TRBJ1-6; D uncertain. Per germline, CDR1 LGHDT and CDR2 YNNKEL (reference sequence). CDR3 length equals 15 residues. V lost 4 bases, J lost 0 bases, and 7 bases lay in between. Here the CDR3 reads CASSPLGSYNSPLHF. The CDR3 DNA reads TGTGCCAGCAGCCCCCTCGGCTCCTATAATTCACCCCTCCACTTT.

The CDR3 protein is CATSGGGQTEAFF. CDR3 coding DNA: TGTGCCACCAGTGGAGGAGGGCAAACTGAAGCTTTCTTT. This chain links TRBV24-1 with TRBJ1-1; D not resolved. Germline lookup yields CDR1 KGHDR and CDR2 SFDVKD. Deletions cut 5 bases from V and 5 bases from J, with 11 bases between. The CDR3 has 13 residues.

V is TRBV24-1 and J is TRBJ2-6; D gene unclear. The CDR3 loop spans 13 amino acids. Trimming cost V 8 bases and J 0 bases, with 4 bases left between them. Germline CDR1 and CDR2: KGHDR and SFDVKD. CDR3 coding DNA: TGTGCCACCATGGGCTCTGGGGCCAACGTCCTGACTTTC. Its protein is CATMGSGANVLTF.

The V and J genes are TRBV29-1 and TRBJ2-7, with D possibly TRBD2 on 6 matching bases. Germline V gives CDR1 SQVTM, CDR2 ANQGSEA. The CDR3 is made up of 13 amino acids. Trimming took off 4 bases at V and 6 bases at J, with 16 bases between the two ends. CDR3 DNA sequence: TGCAGCGTTGGGCTAGCGCCGGGGCTCGAGCAGTACTTC. This sequence encodes CSVGLAPGLEQYF.

The rearrangement uses TRBV29-1 and TRBJ2-3; possible D gene TRBD2, 6 bases. The CDR3 has 13 residues. V gave up 7 bases and J gave up 0 bases, with 11 bases separating them. CDR1 SQVTM and CDR2 ANQGSEA come from the germline V gene. The chain's CDR3 is CSGSGSSTDTQYF. CDR3 nucleotides: TGCAGCGGAAGCGGGTCAAGCACAGATACGCAGTATTTT.

V is TRBV4-1 and J is TRBJ1-6, with a possible D match to TRBD1 (5 bases). The V and J ends lost 5 bases and 10 bases respectively, with 15 bases between them. Germline V lookup: CDR1 MGHRA, CDR2 YSYEKL. CDR3 length: 14 residues. The CDR3 nucleotides are TGCGCCAGCAGCGATTACAGGCAAAAGTCACCCCTCCACTTT. Translating it yields CASSDYRQKSPLHF.

The chain recombines TRBV20-1 with TRBJ1-2; TRBD1 might be the D (6 bases). Germline V gives CDR1 DFQATT, CDR2 SNEGSKA (reference sequence). There are 15 residues in the CDR3. V gave up 3 bases and J gave up 8 bases, with 22 bases separating them. The CDR3 sequence is CSARTRRQASSGYTF. The CDR3 nucleotides read TGCAGTGCTAGGACCCGACGACAGGCTTCTTCCGGCTACACCTTC.

The chain is built from TRBV28 and TRBJ1-5, with D hard to call. The CDR3 sequence is 14 residues long. Germline V gene data show CDR1 as MDHEN and CDR2 as SYDVKM. Deletions cut 4 bases from V and 7 bases from J, with 14 bases between. CDR3 in amino acids: CASSSRLIGQPQHF. The CDR3 DNA sequence: TGTGCCAGCAGTTCCCGACTTATAGGGCAGCCCCAGCATTTT.